This TCR beta chain was profiled in a study of siplizumab effects on memory and regulatory T cells (dated by TCRdb to between 2018 and 2021). Background on the whole study: The effect of the anti-CD2 antibody siplizumab on alloreactive T-cell subsets was examined in allogeneic mixed lymphocyte reactions constructed from human PBMCs. Study-wide findings and limitations: Among mappable alloreactive CD4+ clones, the Treg-derived fraction averaged around 69% with siplizumab versus roughly 29% in control reactions. Siplizumab significantly reduced the cumulative frequency of alloreactive sequences traceable to unstimulated CD4+ memory T cells. Unstimulated naive T cells appeared more diverse than memory T cells, and naive cells seemed to contribute substantially to the alloresponse. About 75-96% of proliferating CD4+ or CD8+ clones could not be given a naive or memory phenotype. Whether proliferating Tregs from siplizumab cultures were suppressive was not functionally confirmed. Because sequences at frequencies below about 10^-5 were poorly captured, only a minor fraction of alloreactive clones could be mapped back to unstimulated subsets.

Libraries were built with the immunoSEQ multiplex PCR assay. Each sample had some 96,000 TCR templates assayed by the deep sequencing platform. Genomic DNA extracted from sorted T cells was used for TCRbeta CDR3 sequencing. Concerning the study's data processing: The R programming language was used for clonal analysis of TCRbeta CDR3 data. Comparing unstimulated samples against CFSE-low samples taken after the reaction was how alloreactive CD4+ and CD8+ clones were defined. Regulatory or non-regulatory origin was assigned to alloreactive CD4+ clones by matching of sequences to sorted unstimulated Treg and non-Treg repertoires. Held by TCRdb, this immuneACCESS table contains in-frame sequences only and omits some clones. Under half of the omission traces to an unresolved V gene where checked; the cause of the rest is unknown. That table is the source of V, J and clone size, and D and trimming were worked out from the DNA. Within this sample are some 80,000 clones, with 95% of them counted one time only. Of the sample, about a fifth is held by the ten largest clones.

Sorted unstimulated T cells, along with proliferating T cells recovered from mixed lymphocyte reactions, underwent TCRbeta CDR3 sequencing. Fresh whole blood from more than 9 HLA-typed healthy donors served as the source for isolating PBMCs. As regards this clone: Its specific antigen is unknown. The input lacks base qualities; no much larger clone sits a single base away.

This sequence was found in a human donor in good health. Sequenced input: CD8+ T cells sorted from blood.

CDR3 protein: CSVWNGQVYEQYF. In nucleotide form, the sequence is TGCAGCGTTTGGAATGGACAGGTCTACGAGCAGTACTTC. The rearranged chain carries TRBV29-1 and TRBJ2-7; 7 central bases correspond to TRBD1. The germline V gene yields SQVTM for CDR1 and ANQGSEA for CDR2. The CDR3 starts with the cysteine, ends with the phenylalanine, and has 13 residues. Here the CDR3 DNA is all that survives: 39 bases in frame from base 1. The germline V end is reduced by 5 bases and the J end by 3 bases; junction bases left unmatched: 7.